This T cell receptor (beta chain) derives from a study of T cells in Graves' hyperthyroidism and ophthalmopathy. There are many counts of this clonotype. Researchers amplified the TCR beta CDR3 regions from RNA transcripts. HTBI primers drove first-round RT-PCR of the TCR CDR3. TCRdb recomputed calls from the multiplex PCR reads with MiXCR, one row per CDR3 protein. The table has some 420,000 distinct CDR3 sequences, approximately 14% seen once; the top ten hold more than 4.5%. The origin of this receptor is a woman under 30 with Graves' hyperthyroidism. Sequenced: blood.

DNA of the CDR3: TGTGCCAGCAGCAGGGGGCTAAACGAGCAGTACTTC. It codes for CASSRGLNEQYF. This rearrangement joins TRBV11-2 to TRBJ2-7, with 7 bases matching TRBD1. The V gene's germline CDR1 is SGHAT and CDR2 FQNNGV. Trimming at V came to 5 bases and at J to 5 bases, leaving 3 bases not matched to a gene. The CDR3 runs to 12 residues.